This is a list of T cell receptor beta chains from one sample in a study of blood T cell repertoires in COVID-19. TCRdb keeps only in-frame clones here, not all; method: immunoSEQ multiplex PCR. The sample yields about 250,000 clones, roughly 84% seen once. The sample comprised peripheral blood. These receptors were obtained from a woman aged 40-49 years with active or convalescent COVID-19. Each CDR3 is given with its conserved first and last residue. D genes are given only for firm matches.

TRBJ2-3 | TRBV29-1 | TRBD1 | CSGEGQGRADTQYF
TRBJ1-5 | TRBV12-5 | NA | CASGLQGNQPQHF
TRBJ1-5 | TRBV27 | NA | CASSLQGGNQPQHF
TRBJ1-1 | TRBV7-3 | NA | CASSLMGPGTEAFF
TRBJ1-1 | TRBV19 | NA | CASTPSPGGNTEAFF
TRBJ1-2 | TRBV4-1 | TRBD1 | CASSLRGLGGYTF
TRBJ2-1 | TRBV7-3 | TRBD1 | CASSPSIGTGNEQFF
TRBJ2-7 | TRBV7-9 | NA | CASSEGFLVGYEQYF
TRBJ1-1 | TRBV6-5 | NA | CASSVETVANTEAFF
TRBJ1-2 | TRBV5-4 | TRBD1 | CASSGQGAGGYTF
TRBJ1-1 | TRBV11-1 | TRBD1 | CASSFEGQWFTEAFF
TRBJ1-5 | TRBV27 | NA | CASSPGTGGQPQHF
TRBJ1-3 | TRBV11-2 | NA | CASSLRHSGNTIYF
TRBJ1-5 | TRBV29-1 | TRBD1 | CSVRQGGSTQPQHF
TRBJ1-1 | TRBV25-1 | NA | CASSSGSFNTEAFF
TRBJ1-1 | TRBV2 | NA | CASNSPLGNTEAFF
TRBJ1-1 | TRBV12-3/TRBV12-4 | NA | CASSVLTEAFF
TRBJ1-2 | TRBV5-6 | TRBD1 | CASSSGQGARGYTF
TRBJ1-3 | TRBV12-3/TRBV12-4 | NA | CASNSPVGNTIYF
TRBJ1-6 | TRBV6-5 | NA | CASSSGDNSPLHF
TRBJ1-2 | TRBV5-1 | NA | CASSLGQGIGYTF
TRBJ2-7 | TRBV5-6 | NA | CASSGPPVFQNEQYF
TRBJ2-3 | TRBV6-5 | NA | CASRVGRGSTDTQYF
TRBJ2-1 | TRBV2 | NA | CASSTNPSTSSYNEQFF
TRBJ2-4 | TRBV19 | TRBD1 | CASRGQGAKNIQYF
TRBJ2-1 | TRBV15 | TRBD2 | CATSTSGGSYNEQFF
TRBJ1-2 | TRBV28 | TRBD1 | CASRRTGLYGYTF
TRBJ1-4 | TRBV28 | NA | CASSFSGPGVHEKLFF
TRBJ2-2 | TRBV6-2/TRBV6-3 | TRBD2 | CASSSLSGTSKAGELFF
TRBJ1-1 | TRBV11-2 | NA | CASSLTRVNTEAFF
TRBJ2-1 | TRBV9 | TRBD2 | CASSVVPLAGGGNEQFF
TRBJ1-2 | TRBV6-5 | NA | CASTPSWGEHGYTF
TRBJ1-3 | TRBV5-5 | TRBD1 | CASGVGQGKGNTIYF
TRBJ1-2 | TRBV28 | NA | CASKGDLATYGYTF
TRBJ2-7 | TRBV5-1 | NA | CASSSLQGPTHLSYEQYF
TRBJ1-2 | TRBV30 | TRBD1 | CACPGQSAPGLGYTF
TRBJ1-4 | TRBV13 | NA | CASSLQVATNEKLFF
TRBJ1-2 | TRBV24-1 | TRBD1 | CATSDSTGGGYTF
TRBJ2-1 | TRBV6-5 | TRBD1 | CASSYSPDRGGEQFF
TRBJ2-1 | TRBV6-5 | TRBD1 | CASRLTGTGTNEQFF
TRBJ2-3 | TRBV4-2 | NA | CASSQTSTDTQYF
TRBJ2-2 | TRBV7-8 | NA | CASSLLQLPAGELFF
TRBJ2-5 | TRBV13 | NA | CASSSPQETQYF
TRBJ2-5 | TRBV28 | TRBD1 | CASSTSAPIDRGQETQYF
TRBJ1-1 | TRBV25-1 | TRBD1 | CASSVGQLEAFF
TRBJ2-1 | TRBV19 | NA | CASSPLGQGTYNEQFF
TRBJ1-2 | TRBV29-1 | NA | CSVEEAGAGYTF
TRBJ2-1 | TRBV11-3 | NA | CASAGPDPNEQFF
TRBJ2-7 | TRBV6-5 | TRBD1 | CASHRGQGHEQYF
TRBJ2-5 | TRBV5-4 | NA | CASSLVGQMGNF
TRBJ2-1 | TRBV11-3 | NA | CASSFSYHPSSYNEQFF
TRBJ1-4 | TRBV18 | TRBD1 | CASSPGQGALKLFF
TRBJ2-1 | TRBV9 | NA | CASSVEVDGGRANNEQFF
TRBJ1-2 | TRBV19 | TRBD1 | CASSATGGYGYTF
TRBJ2-3 | TRBV7-3 | NA | CASSLRGDGTDTQYF
TRBJ2-1 | TRBV2 | TRBD1 | CASSRDRGLDEQFF
TRBJ1-2 | TRBV28 | TRBD1 | CASTQGVRHGYTF
TRBJ1-5 | TRBV5-5 | NA | CASSLAIGQLNQPQHF
TRBJ2-1 | TRBV11-3 | TRBD2 | CASSFRTSGGRDEQFF